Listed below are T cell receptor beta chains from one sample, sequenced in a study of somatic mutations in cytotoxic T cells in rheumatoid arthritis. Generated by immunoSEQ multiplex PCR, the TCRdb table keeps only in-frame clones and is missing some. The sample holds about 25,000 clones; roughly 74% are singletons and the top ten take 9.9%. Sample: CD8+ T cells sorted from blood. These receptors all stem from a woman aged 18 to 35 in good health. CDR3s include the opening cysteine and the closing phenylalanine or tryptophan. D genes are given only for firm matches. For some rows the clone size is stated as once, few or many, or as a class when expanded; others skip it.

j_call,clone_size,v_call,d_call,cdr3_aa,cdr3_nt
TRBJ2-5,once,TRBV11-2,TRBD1,CASSRTGTGVAGYQETQYF,TGTGCCAGCAGCCGTACCGGGACAGGGGTAGCGGGATACCAAGAGACCCAGTACTTC
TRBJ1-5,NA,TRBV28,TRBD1,CASRQGVSNQPQHF,TGTGCCAGCAGACAGGGGGTGAGCAATCAGCCCCAGCATTTT
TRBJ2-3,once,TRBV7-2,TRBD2,CASSLVPAGGRYTQYF,TGTGCCAGCAGCTTAGTTCCAGCGGGAGGTCGGTATACGCAGTATTTT
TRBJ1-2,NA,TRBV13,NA,CASSWTGADLHGYTF,TGTGCCAGCAGTTGGACCGGGGCCGATCTGCATGGCTACACCTTC
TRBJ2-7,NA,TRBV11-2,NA,CASSLDRGSEQYF,TGTGCCAGCAGCTTAGATCGGGGGAGCGAGCAGTACTTC
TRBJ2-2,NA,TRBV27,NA,CASKGRDGATGELFF,TGTGCCAGCAAGGGCCGGGACGGAGCCACCGGGGAGCTGTTTTTT
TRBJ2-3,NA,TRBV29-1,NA,CSVEDRRDPQFDTQYF,TGCAGCGTTGAAGATCGGAGGGACCCGCAATTCGATACGCAGTATTTT
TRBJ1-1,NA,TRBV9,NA,CASSVEPGENTEAFF,TGTGCCAGCAGCGTAGAACCAGGGGAGAACACTGAAGCTTTCTTT
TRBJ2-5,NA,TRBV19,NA,CASKTDQETQYF,TGTGCCAGTAAGACGGACCAAGAGACCCAGTACTTC
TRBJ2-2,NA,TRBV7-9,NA,CASSPGMGPGELFF,TGTGCCAGCAGCCCAGGGATGGGTCCCGGGGAGCTGTTTTTT
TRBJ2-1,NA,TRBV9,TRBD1,CASSVATRTGGSYNEQFF,TGTGCCAGCAGCGTAGCTACCAGGACAGGGGGCTCCTACAATGAGCAGTTCTTC
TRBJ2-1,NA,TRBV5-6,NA,CASSLVRDYNEQFF,TGTGCCAGCAGCTTGGTTCGGGACTACAATGAGCAGTTCTTC
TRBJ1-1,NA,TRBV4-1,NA,CASSAREKTEAFF,TGCGCCAGCAGCGCCAGGGAAAAGACTGAAGCTTTCTTT
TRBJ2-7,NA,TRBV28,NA,CASSLSEDYEQYF,TGTGCCAGCAGTTTATCGGAGGACTACGAGCAGTACTTC
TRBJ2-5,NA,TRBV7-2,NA,CASSPTVQETQYF,TGTGCCAGCAGCCCGACAGTGCAAGAGACCCAGTACTTC
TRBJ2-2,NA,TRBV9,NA,CASSQDSYTGELFF,TGTGCCAGCAGCCAAGACTCATACACCGGGGAGCTGTTTTTT
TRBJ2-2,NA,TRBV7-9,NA,CASSLVSTTGELFF,TGTGCCAGCAGCTTAGTGTCAACCACCGGGGAGCTGTTTTTT
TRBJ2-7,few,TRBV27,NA,CASSLGSEQYF,TGTGCCAGCAGTTTAGGGAGTGAGCAGTACTTC